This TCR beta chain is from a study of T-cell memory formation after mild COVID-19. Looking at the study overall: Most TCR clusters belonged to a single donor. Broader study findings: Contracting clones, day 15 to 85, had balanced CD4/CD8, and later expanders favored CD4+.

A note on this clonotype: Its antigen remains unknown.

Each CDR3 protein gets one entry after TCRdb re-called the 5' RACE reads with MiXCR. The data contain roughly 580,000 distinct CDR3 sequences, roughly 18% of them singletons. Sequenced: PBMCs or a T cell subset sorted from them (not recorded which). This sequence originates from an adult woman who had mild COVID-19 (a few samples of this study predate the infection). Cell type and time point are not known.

CDR3 residues: CASSIRGSGRATDTQYF. The CDR3 bases are TGTGCCAGTAGTATTCGGGGTAGCGGGAGGGCCACAGATACGCAGTATTTT. The chain uses TRBV19 and TRBJ2-3, with 11 bases that match TRBD2. Per germline, CDR1 LNHDA and CDR2 SQIVND (reference sequence). The CDR3 runs 17 residues. The junction had 7 bases not matched to a gene; V was cut back by 3 bases and J by 2 bases.